Listed here is a single TCR beta chain. Its antigen remains unknown. The assay was immunoSEQ multiplex PCR, and TCRdb's table has in-frame clones only and misses some. The table has around 140,000 clones, nearly 90% seen once. The CDR3 runs 15 residues. The V end lost 3 bases, the J end lost 1 base, and 12 bases lay between the germline ends. CDR1 and CDR2 from the germline V gene are SGHTA and FQGNSA. The entry originates in a study of T cell responses to AZD1222 COVID-19 vaccine. Notes on the study in general: Donors were mostly white British, more females; clonal diversity possibly underestimated. Only six or seven AZD1222 recipients tested seropositive at baseline. Of spike-specific TCRs, nearly half reportedly target regions left unmutated in variants. In all cases, repertoires were sampled only after the peak T cell response.

The clonotype originates from an adult in good health. V gene TRBV7-2 combines with J gene TRBJ2-5; TRBD1 is a possible D gene (5 bases). This specimen was peripheral blood, taken on day 0 of AZD1222 vaccination. The CDR3 here is CASSFFGQAQETQYF. The DNA for the CDR3 is TGTGCCAGCAGCTTCTTCGGACAAGCCCAAGAGACCCAGTACTTC.